Here is one T cell receptor beta chain with its context. The sample comes from a study of blood T cell repertoires in COVID-19. Study as a whole: The United States, Italy and Spain were the sources of the acute and convalescent COVID-19 samples. From T cells, B-cell-depleted T cells, or PBMCs came the material, which was cDNA or gDNA.

Authors' methods: Researchers report that nucleated cell counts were estimated from reference gene primer amplification. Data came from immunoSEQ multiplex PCR; TCRdb stores just in-frame clones and leaves some out. That table is the source of V, J and clone size, and D and trimming were worked out from the DNA. Among 180,000 or so clones listed, roughly 76% were seen once. The origin of this receptor is a woman between 45 and 60 years old with active or convalescent COVID-19. Sequencing input: peripheral blood.

CDR3 amino acids: CASGREQPQHF. CDR3 coding DNA: TGTGCCAGCGGCCGGGAACAGCCCCAGCATTTT. The chain combines TRBV6-6 with TRBJ1-5; D gene uncertain. Trimming removed 8 bases from V and 7 bases from J, with 9 bases in between. In germline, CDR1 is MNHNY, CDR2 SVGAGI (reference sequence). This CDR3 comprises 11 residues.